This T cell receptor (beta chain) appears in the sequencing data of a study of prognosis after radiotherapy for stage I lung cancer. This clonotype is termed medium-sized. Template was genomic DNA; TCR beta CDR3 amplified in two multiplex PCR rounds. During first-round PCR, primers specific to each TRBV and TRBJ gene were used. TCRdb recomputed calls from the multiplex PCR reads with MiXCR, one row per CDR3 protein. The data contain roughly 12,000 distinct CDR3 sequences, 30% to 40% of them singletons. The TCR was taken from a donor aged 50 or older with non-small cell lung cancer. This sample comprised PBMCs, obtained before or after stereotactic body radiation therapy (not recorded which).

As DNA, the CDR3 is TGCGCCAGCAGTGTGGACAGGGAGTGGGGGCCCCTCCACTTT. Its protein product is CASSVDREWGPLHF. V gene TRBV5-1 combines with J gene TRBJ1-6, with TRBD1 matching over 8 bases. Germline CDR1 and CDR2: SGHRS and YFSETQ. This CDR3 is 14 amino acids long. Trimming removed 5 bases from V and 13 bases from J; junction bases left unmatched: 11.